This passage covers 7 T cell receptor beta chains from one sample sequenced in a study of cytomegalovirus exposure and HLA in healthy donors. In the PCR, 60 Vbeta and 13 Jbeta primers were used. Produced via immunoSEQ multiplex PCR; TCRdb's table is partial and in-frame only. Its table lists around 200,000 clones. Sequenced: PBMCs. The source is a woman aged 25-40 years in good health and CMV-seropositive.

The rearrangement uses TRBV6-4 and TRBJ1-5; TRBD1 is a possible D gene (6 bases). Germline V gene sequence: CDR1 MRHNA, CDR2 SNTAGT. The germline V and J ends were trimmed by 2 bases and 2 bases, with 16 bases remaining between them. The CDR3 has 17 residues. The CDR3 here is CASSDLGARTGNQPQHF. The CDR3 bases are TGTGCCAGCAGTGACCTGGGGGCGCGGACCGGCAATCAGCCCCAGCATTTT.

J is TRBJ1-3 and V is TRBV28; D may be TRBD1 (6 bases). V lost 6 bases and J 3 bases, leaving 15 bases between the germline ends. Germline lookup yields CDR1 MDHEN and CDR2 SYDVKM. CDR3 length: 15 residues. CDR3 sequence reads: CASSSADRSGNTIYF. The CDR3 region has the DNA TGTGCCAGCAGCTCCGCGGACAGAAGTGGAAACACCATATATTTT.

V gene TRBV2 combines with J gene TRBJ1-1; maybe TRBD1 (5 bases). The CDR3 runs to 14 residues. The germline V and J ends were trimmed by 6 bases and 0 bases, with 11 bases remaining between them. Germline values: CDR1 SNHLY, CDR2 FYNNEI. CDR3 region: CASRETDMNTEAFF. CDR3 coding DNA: TGTGCCAGCAGGGAGACAGACATGAACACTGAAGCTTTCTTT. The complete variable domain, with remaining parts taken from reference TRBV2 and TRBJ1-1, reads EPEVTQTPSHQVTQMGQEVILRCVPISNHLYFYWYRQILGQKVEFLVSFYNNEISEKSEIFDDQFSVERPDGSNFTLKIRSTKLEDSAMYFCASRETDMNTEAFFGQGTRLTVV.

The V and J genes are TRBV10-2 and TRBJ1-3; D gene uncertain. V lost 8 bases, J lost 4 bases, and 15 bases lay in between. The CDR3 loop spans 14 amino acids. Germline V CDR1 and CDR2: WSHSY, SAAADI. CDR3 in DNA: TGCGCCAGCGAGGGCGGAGGGTCCGGAAACACCATATATTTT. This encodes CASEGGGSGNTIYF.

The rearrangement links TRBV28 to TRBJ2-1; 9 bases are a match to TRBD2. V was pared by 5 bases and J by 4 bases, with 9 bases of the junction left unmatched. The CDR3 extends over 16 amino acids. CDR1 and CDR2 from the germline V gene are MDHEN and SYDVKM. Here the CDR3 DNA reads TGTGCCAGCAGTGCCCTCGGGACTAGCATTTACAATGAGCAGTTCTTC. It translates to CASSALGTSIYNEQFF. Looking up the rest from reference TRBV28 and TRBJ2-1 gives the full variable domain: DVKVTQSSRYLVKRTGEKVFLECVQDMDHENMFWYRQDPGLGLRLIYFSYDVKMKEKGDIPEGYSVSREKKERFSLILESASTNQTSMYLCASSALGTSIYNEQFFGPGTRLTVL.

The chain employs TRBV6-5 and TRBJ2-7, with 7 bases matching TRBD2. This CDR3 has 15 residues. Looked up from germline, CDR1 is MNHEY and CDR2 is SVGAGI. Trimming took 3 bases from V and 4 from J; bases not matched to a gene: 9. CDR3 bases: TGTGCCAGCAGTTATAGCACCGGGGACTATTACGAGCAGTACTTC. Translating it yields CASSYSTGDYYEQYF.

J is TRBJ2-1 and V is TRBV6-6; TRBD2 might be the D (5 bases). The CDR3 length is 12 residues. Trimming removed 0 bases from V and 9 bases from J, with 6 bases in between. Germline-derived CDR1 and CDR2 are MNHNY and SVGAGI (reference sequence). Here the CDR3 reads CASSYSAVEQFF. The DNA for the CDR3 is TGTGCCAGCAGTTACTCAGCGGTTGAGCAGTTCTTC.